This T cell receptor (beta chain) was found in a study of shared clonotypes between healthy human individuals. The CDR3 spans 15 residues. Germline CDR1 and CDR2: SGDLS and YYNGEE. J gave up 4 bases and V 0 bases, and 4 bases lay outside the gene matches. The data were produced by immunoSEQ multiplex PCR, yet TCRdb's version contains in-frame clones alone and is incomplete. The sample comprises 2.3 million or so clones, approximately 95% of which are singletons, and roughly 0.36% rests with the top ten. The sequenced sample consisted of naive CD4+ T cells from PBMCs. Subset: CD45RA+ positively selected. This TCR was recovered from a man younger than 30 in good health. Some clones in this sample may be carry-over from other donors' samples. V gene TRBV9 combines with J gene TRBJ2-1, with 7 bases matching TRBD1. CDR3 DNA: TGTGCCAGCAGCGTAGAGTCGGGACAGTACAATGAGCAGTTCTTC. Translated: CASSVESGQYNEQFF. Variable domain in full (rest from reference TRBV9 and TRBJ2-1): DSGVTQTPKHLITATGQRVTLRCSPRSGDLSVYWYQQSLDQGLQFLIQYYNGEERAKGNILERFSAQQFPDLHSELNLSSLELGDSALYFCASSVESGQYNEQFFGPGTRLTVL.